This T cell receptor beta chain was found in a study of metastatic and nonmetastatic thyroid tumors. For the study at large: Repertoire comparisons spanned blood and tumor or nodule tissue from malignant and benign thyroid patients.

Study conclusions and caveats: Relative to benign nodules, malignant thyroid tumors were reportedly characterized by significantly elevated TCR beta diversity in blood and tumor.

Using MiXCR, TCRdb re-called clones from the PCR reads. The sample holds some 33,000 clones, 10% to 12% seen once. The length of the CDR3 is 13 residues. Trimming took 1 base from V and 4 from J, leaving 6 bases between them. Germline-derived CDR1 and CDR2 are LGHDT and YNNKEL (reference sequence). This clone showed up many times. No antigen is known for it. Not a single patient had been given any form of treatment at any point before undergoing thyroid surgery. The V call is TRBV3-1, the J call TRBJ2-3; unclear D gene. The receptor was derived from a female donor with papillary thyroid cancer or a benign thyroid nodule (not recorded which). Some clones in this sample may be carry-over from other donors' samples. Sequenced input: blood. The CDR3 region is CASSQAGADTQYF. CDR3 in DNA: TGTGCCAGCAGCCAAGCTGGCGCAGATACGCAGTATTTT.